The 27 T cell receptor beta chains given below trace back to one sample, sequenced in a study of T-cell memory formation after mild COVID-19 (dated by TCRdb to the early 2020s). The library came from 5' RACE. Sequenced using an Illumina NovaSeq 6000. TCRdb reworked the public reads: Q25 trimming with fastp, MiXCR clone assembly, productive beta chains retained. Every entry covers one CDR3 protein and lists the most common genes and DNA from its rows. This sample is represented by about 400,000 distinct CDR3 sequences; less than 25% of them were singletons. Around 13% of the sample lies in the top ten. Sample: PBMCs or a T cell subset sorted from them (not recorded which). All receptors come from an adult woman who had mild COVID-19 (a few samples of this study predate the infection). The sample titles of this study are shuffled in the database, so cell type and time point are left out; the donor was told from shared clones.

The chain combines TRBV20-1 with TRBJ2-3; 7 bases are shared with TRBD2. Trimming at V came to 3 bases and at J to 2 bases, leaving 11 bases not matched to a gene. There are 16 residues in the CDR3. Germline values: CDR1 DFQATT, CDR2 SNEGSKA (reference sequence). CDR3 region: CSARGSASGYTDTQYF. As DNA, the CDR3 is TGCAGTGCTAGGGGCTCCGCTAGCGGATACACAGATACGCAGTATTTT.

The rearrangement links TRBV7-9 to TRBJ1-2, with D possibly being TRBD1 (5 bases). Trimming took off 2 bases at V and 2 bases at J, with 12 bases between the two ends. The CDR3 sequence is 15 residues long. Germline V CDR1 and CDR2: SEHNR, FQNEAQ (reference sequence). The CDR3 nucleotides are TGTGCCAGCAGCTTACGCGCAGGGAGCAACTATGGCTACACCTTC. Amino acid sequence: CASSLRAGSNYGYTF.

CDR3: CASSTPGDEQYF. CDR3 bases: TGTGCCAGCAGCACCCCCGGCGACGAGCAGTACTTC. The chain links TRBV21-1 to TRBJ2-7; the D call in the table, TRBD1, was not verified against the DNA. TRBV21-1 corresponds to a pseudogene. The CDR3 loop spans 12 amino acids.

The chain combines TRBV7-9 with TRBJ1-2; 10 bases are a match to TRBD1. Germline V gene lookup returns CDR1 SEHNR and CDR2 FQNEAQ (reference sequence). Trimming took 7 bases from V and 6 from J; bases not matched to a gene: 8. The CDR3 extends over 14 amino acids. CDR3 bases: TGTGCCAGCATCCTCTATGGGACAGGGGATGGCTACACCTTC. Translation gives CASILYGTGDGYTF.

The V and J genes are TRBV7-6 and TRBJ2-3; the D gene is possibly TRBD1 (7 bases). The V gene lost 3 bases and the J gene lost 1 base, with 14 bases spanning the gap. CDR3 length: 16 residues. CDR1 SGHVS and CDR2 FNYEAQ come from the germline V gene. The CDR3 loop reads CASSFGGGPGTDTQYF. As DNA, the CDR3 is TGTGCCAGCAGCTTTGGAGGGGGCCCCGGCACAGATACGCAGTATTTT.

There are a few counts of this clonotype. J is TRBJ2-7 and V is TRBV4-1, with TRBD2 as a possible D gene (5 bases). This CDR3 has 16 amino acids. Germline CDR1 and CDR2: MGHRA and YSYEKL. Trimming cost V 1 base and J 1 base, with 14 bases left between them. CDR3 DNA sequence: TGCGCCAGCAGCCAAGTTTACGGGGTCCTTTCCTACGAGCAGTACTTC. Translated: CASSQVYGVLSYEQYF.

V gene TRBV25-1 combines with J gene TRBJ2-5; TRBD2 is a possible D gene (7 bases). Germline CDR1 is MGHDK and CDR2 is SYGVNS. The ends were cut back, 6 bases at V and 0 bases at J, with 17 bases in the middle. This CDR3 comprises 16 residues. CDR3 nucleotides: TGTGCCAGCAGCGCAGGGAGGGGGTCGTACCAAGAGACCCAGTACTTC. This sequence encodes CASSAGRGSYQETQYF.

The gene calls are TRBV12-3 or TRBV12-4 and TRBJ2-1, with a weak D call TRBD1 (6 bases). The CDR3 is made up of 15 amino acids. Trimming took off 3 bases at V and 0 bases at J, with 9 bases between the two ends. The CDR3 region has the DNA TGTGCCAGCAGTTTGCAGGACAGCTCCTACAATGAGCAGTTCTTC. Encoded protein: CASSLQDSSYNEQFF.

This clonotype was seen a handful of times. J is TRBJ2-7 and V is TRBV7-9; no reliable D call. CDR3 length: 13 amino acids. V was cut by 1 base and J by 3 bases, with 7 bases left in between. In germline, CDR1 is SEHNR, CDR2 FQNEAQ (reference sequence). The CDR3 bases are TGTGCCAGCAGCTTAGTCGACGGCTACGAGCAGTACTTC. Translated, it gives CASSLVDGYEQYF.

This sequence joins TRBV29-1 and TRBJ1-1; possibly TRBD1 for D (6 bases). Trimming left V 7 bases short and J 4 bases short, with 13 bases between. Germline V gene lookup returns CDR1 SQVTM and CDR2 ANQGSEA. CDR3 length: 12 residues. For the CDR3, the DNA is TGCAGCGGAGGACAGTGGGGCACTGAAGCTTTCTTT. Translation: CSGGQWGTEAFF. The variable domain in full, with the rest retrieved from reference TRBV29-1 and TRBJ1-1, is SAVISQKPSRDICQRGTSLTIQCQVDSQVTMMFWYRQQPGQSLTLIATANQGSEATYESGFVIDKFPISRPNLTFSTLTVSNMSPEDSSIYLCSGGQWGTEAFFGQGTRLTVV.

The rearrangement uses TRBV20-1 and TRBJ2-3; unclear D gene. CDR1 is DFQATT and CDR2 is SNEGSKA in the germline V gene (reference sequence). V shed 6 bases and J shed 1 base, with 11 bases lying between them. CDR3 length equals 13 residues. The DNA for the CDR3 is TGCAGTGCCAAGGGAATCCGCACAGATACGCAGTATTTT. Its protein product is CSAKGIRTDTQYF.

The sample holds a few counts of this clonotype. The V gene is TRBV4-1, the J gene TRBJ2-7, with 8 bases lining up with TRBD2. The germline V gene has CDR1 MGHRA and CDR2 YSYEKL. The CDR3 spans 14 residues. Trimming took 3 bases from V and 6 from J; bases not matched to a gene: 7. CDR3 in DNA: TGCGCCAGCAGCCACTCTCGGCTAGCGGGCGAGCAGTACTTC. Translated: CASSHSRLAGEQYF.

This clonotype was counted only a few times. V and J are TRBV27 and TRBJ2-1; possibly TRBD1 or TRBD2 for D (5 bases each). Germline values: CDR1 MNHEY, CDR2 SMNVEV (reference sequence). Trimming took 4 bases from V and 7 from J, leaving 14 bases between them. The CDR3 contains 14 residues. The CDR3 loop is CASSSPTWGNEQFF. In DNA form, the CDR3 reads TGTGCCAGCAGTTCCCCGACTTGGGGGAATGAGCAGTTCTTC.

The V gene is TRBV6-5, the J gene TRBJ2-7; possible D gene TRBD2, 5 bases. The germline V and J ends were trimmed by 2 bases and 0 bases, with 11 bases remaining between them. The CDR3 length is 15 residues. Germline V gives CDR1 MNHEY, CDR2 SVGAGI. The CDR3 DNA follows: TGTGCCAGCAGTTACGCTAACGGGGTCTCCTACGAGCAGTACTTC. Amino acids: CASSYANGVSYEQYF.

This clonotype was detected a few times. This chain uses TRBV12-3 or TRBV12-4 with TRBJ2-3; 9 positions agree with TRBD2. CDR3 length: 16 residues. Trimming removed 2 bases from V and 3 bases from J; junction bases left unmatched: 6. In DNA, the CDR3 is TGTGCCAGCAGTTTAAGCGCGGGGGGGCTGACAGATACGCAGTATTTT. It encodes CASSLSAGGLTDTQYF.

This rearrangement joins TRBV12-3 or TRBV12-4 to TRBJ2-1, with a possible D match to TRBD2 (5 bases). The CDR3 is 14 amino acids. V was clipped by 7 bases and J by 1 base, with 11 bases between them. The CDR3 protein is CASTSGSSYNEQFF. CDR3 coding DNA: TGTGCCAGCACCTCGGGGAGTTCCTACAATGAGCAGTTCTTC.

The chain is built from TRBV15 and TRBJ1-4, with no clear D. The CDR3 is 12 residues long. V was trimmed by 0 bases and J by 8 bases, leaving 4 bases between them. Germline lookup yields CDR1 LNHNV and CDR2 YYDKDF (reference sequence). CDR3 sequence (DNA): TGTGCCACCAGCAGAGAATACGAAAAACTGTTTTTT. Translated: CATSREYEKLFF.

This clonotype came up once. This chain links TRBV6-6 with TRBJ2-1, with 7 bases matching TRBD1. Germline-derived CDR1 and CDR2 are MNHNY and SVGAGI (reference sequence). The CDR3 extends over 14 amino acids. V was pared by 4 bases and J by 8 bases, with 8 bases of the junction left unmatched. CDR3 nucleotides: TGTGCCAGCAGTTTGGGTAGGGGGCAAGATGAGCAGTTCTTC. It translates to CASSLGRGQDEQFF.

This clonotype was seen ten or more times. The chain combines TRBV12-3 or TRBV12-4 with TRBJ2-2; the D is unclear. The CDR3 runs 14 residues. The V end was cut by 0 bases, the J end by 6 bases, with 8 bases between. The CDR3 coding sequence is TGTGCCAGCAGTTTAGCGATACGATCCGGGGAGCTGTTTTTT. It encodes CASSLAIRSGELFF.

Only a few counts were recorded for this clonotype. This chain joins TRBV11-3 and TRBJ2-5, with D possibly being TRBD2 (5 bases). The germline V and J ends were trimmed by 2 bases and 1 base, with 11 bases remaining between them. This CDR3 contains 15 residues. The V gene's germline CDR1 is SGHNT and CDR2 YENEEA. The CDR3 sequence: CASSLSRGSQETQYF. The CDR3 nucleotides read TGTGCCAGCAGCTTATCCCGGGGTTCCCAAGAGACCCAGTACTTC.

J is TRBJ2-1 and V is TRBV5-1, with TRBD2 matching over 7 bases. The CDR3 consists of 17 residues. CDR1 and CDR2 (germline): SGHRS, YFSETQ. V was pared by 5 bases and J by 6 bases, with 17 bases of the junction left unmatched. The CDR3 sequence: CASSAVFGGLESNEQFF. As DNA, the CDR3 is TGCGCCAGCAGTGCCGTCTTTGGAGGACTAGAGAGCAATGAGCAGTTCTTC.

The gene calls are TRBV20-1 and TRBJ2-1; 7 bases agree with TRBD2. Unmatched junction bases numbered 8, after V lost 3 bases and J lost 0 bases. CDR3 length: 16 amino acids. Germline V lookup: CDR1 DFQATT, CDR2 SNEGSKA (reference sequence). CDR3 sequence reads: CSARPRGGSSYNEQFF. For the CDR3, the DNA is TGCAGTGCTAGGCCCCGGGGCGGGAGCTCCTACAATGAGCAGTTCTTC.

This chain joins TRBV3-1 and TRBJ2-2; perhaps TRBD2 as D (6 bases). The ends were cut back, 3 bases at V and 6 bases at J, with 14 bases in the middle. Per the germline V gene, CDR1 is LGHDT and CDR2 is YNNKEL (reference sequence). The CDR3 contains 15 residues. The CDR3 here is CASSHGGSKAGELFF. The CDR3 DNA is TGTGCCAGCAGCCATGGGGGGTCGAAAGCCGGGGAGCTGTTTTTT. The entire variable domain, with the rest obtained from reference TRBV3-1 and TRBJ2-2, is as follows: DTAVSQTPKYLVTQMGNDKSIKCEQNLGHDTMYWYKQDSKKFLKIMFSYNNKELIINETVPNRFSPKSPDKAHLNLHINSLELGDSAVYFCASSHGGSKAGELFFGEGSRLTVL.

This clonotype has a handful of counts. CDR3 region: CASSHRTGRSYGYTF. CDR3 DNA: TGTGCCAGCAGCCATCGGACAGGGAGGAGCTATGGCTACACCTTC. V and J are TRBV7-2 and TRBJ1-2, with 8 bases that match TRBD1. The CDR3 extends over 15 amino acids. V was clipped by 5 bases and J by 4 bases; unmatched bases: 9. Looked up from germline, CDR1 is SGHTA and CDR2 is FQGNSA.

This clonotype was observed a handful of times. The chain carries TRBV5-4 and TRBJ1-5; 8 bases align to TRBD1. V was pared by 3 bases and J by 3 bases, with 5 bases of the junction left unmatched. The germline V gene encodes CDR1 SGHNT and CDR2 YYREEE (reference sequence). This CDR3 contains 15 residues. Here the CDR3 DNA reads TGTGCCAGCAGCTCCTGGGACAGGCCCAATCAGCCCCAGCATTTT. Translating gives CASSSWDRPNQPQHF.

The chain combines TRBV18 with TRBJ2-1; a possible D gene is TRBD1 (5 bases). In germline, CDR1 is KGHSH, CDR2 LQKENI. Deletions cut 3 bases from V and 8 bases from J, with 17 bases between. The length of the CDR3 is 15 residues. This CDR3 reads CASSPPGFVFDEQFF. CDR3 DNA sequence: TGTGCCAGCTCACCCCCAGGGTTTGTTTTCGATGAGCAGTTCTTC.

V usage is TRBV5-4 and J usage is TRBJ1-5, with D perhaps TRBD1 (5 bases). V lost 4 bases and J 5 bases, leaving 10 bases between the germline ends. The CDR3 length is 13 residues. Germline V gene lookup returns CDR1 SGHNT and CDR2 YYREEE (reference sequence). In DNA form, the CDR3 reads TGTGCCAGCAGCAGGGACTTAGATCAGCCCCAGCATTTT. Translating gives CASSRDLDQPQHF.